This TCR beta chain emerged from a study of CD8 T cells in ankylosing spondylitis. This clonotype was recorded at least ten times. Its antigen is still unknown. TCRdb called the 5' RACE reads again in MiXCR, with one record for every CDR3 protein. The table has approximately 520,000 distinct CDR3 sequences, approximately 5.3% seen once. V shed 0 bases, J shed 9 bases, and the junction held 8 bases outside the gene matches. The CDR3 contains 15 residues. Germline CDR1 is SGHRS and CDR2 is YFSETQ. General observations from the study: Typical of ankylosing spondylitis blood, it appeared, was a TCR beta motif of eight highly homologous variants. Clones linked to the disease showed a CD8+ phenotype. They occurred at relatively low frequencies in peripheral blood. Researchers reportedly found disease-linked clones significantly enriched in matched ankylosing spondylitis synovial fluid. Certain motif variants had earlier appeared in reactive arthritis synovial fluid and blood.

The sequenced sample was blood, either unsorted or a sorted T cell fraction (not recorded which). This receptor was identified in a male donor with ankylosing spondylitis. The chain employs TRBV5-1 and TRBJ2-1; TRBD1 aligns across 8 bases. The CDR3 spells CASSLAGQGLFEQFF. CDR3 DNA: TGCGCCAGCAGCTTGGCAGGACAGGGTCTTTTTGAGCAGTTCTTC.